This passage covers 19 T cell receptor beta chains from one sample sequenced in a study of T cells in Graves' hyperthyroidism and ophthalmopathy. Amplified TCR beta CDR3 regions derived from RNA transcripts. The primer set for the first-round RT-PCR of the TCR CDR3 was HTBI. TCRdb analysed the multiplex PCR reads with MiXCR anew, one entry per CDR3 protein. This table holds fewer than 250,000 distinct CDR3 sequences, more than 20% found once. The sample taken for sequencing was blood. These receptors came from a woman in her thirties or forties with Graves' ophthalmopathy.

CDR3 nucleotides: TGTGCCAGCAGTATCGTCAGTAACGGGGAGCTGTTTTTT. Encoded protein: CASSIVSNGELFF. V and J are TRBV6-5 and TRBJ2-2; D is uncertain. Germline loops: CDR1 MNHEY, CDR2 SVGAGI. Trimming cost V 5 bases and J 7 bases, with 11 bases left between them. The CDR3 runs 13 residues.

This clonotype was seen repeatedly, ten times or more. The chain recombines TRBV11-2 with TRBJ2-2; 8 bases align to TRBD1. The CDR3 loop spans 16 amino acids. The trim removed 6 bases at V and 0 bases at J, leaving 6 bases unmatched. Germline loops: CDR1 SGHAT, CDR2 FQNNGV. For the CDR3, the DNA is TGTGCCAGCAGGACATACAGGGGGTCGAACACCGGGGAGCTGTTTTTT. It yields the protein CASRTYRGSNTGELFF. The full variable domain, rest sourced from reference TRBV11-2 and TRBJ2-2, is EAGVAQSPRYKIIEKRQSVAFWCNPISGHATLYWYQQILGQGPKLLIQFQNNGVVDDSQLPKDRFSAERLKGVDSTLKIQPAKLEDSAVYLCASRTYRGSNTGELFFGEGSRLTVL.

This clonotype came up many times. CDR3 bases: TGTGCCTGGGCTAGAACCGACAGGGCCGGGGGCTATGGCTACACCTTC. This sequence encodes CAWARTDRAGGYGYTF. The chain employs TRBV30 and TRBJ1-2; 7 nucleotides line up with TRBD1. The trim removed 5 bases at V and 4 bases at J, leaving 16 bases unmatched. The CDR3 covers 16 residues. Germline V gene lookup returns CDR1 GTSNPN and CDR2 SVGIG (reference sequence).

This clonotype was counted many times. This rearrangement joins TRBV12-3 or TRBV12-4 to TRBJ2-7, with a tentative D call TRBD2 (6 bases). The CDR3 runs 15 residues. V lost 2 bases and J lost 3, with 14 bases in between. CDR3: CASSLIGLNLYEQYF. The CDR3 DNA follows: TGTGCCAGCAGTTTAATCGGACTAAACCTCTACGAGCAGTACTTC.

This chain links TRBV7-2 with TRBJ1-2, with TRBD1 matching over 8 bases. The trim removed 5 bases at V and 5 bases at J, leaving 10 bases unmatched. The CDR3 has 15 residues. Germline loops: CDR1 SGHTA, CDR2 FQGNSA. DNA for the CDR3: TGTGCCAGCAGCCGTCCGGGACAGGTGCAATATGGCTACACCTTC. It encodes CASSRPGQVQYGYTF.

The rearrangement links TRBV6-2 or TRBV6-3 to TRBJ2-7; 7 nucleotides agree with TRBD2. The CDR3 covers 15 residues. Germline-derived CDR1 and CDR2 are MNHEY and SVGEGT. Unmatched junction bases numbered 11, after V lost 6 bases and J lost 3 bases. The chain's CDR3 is CASRRTGLTSYEQYF. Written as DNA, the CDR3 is TGTGCCAGCAGACGGACGGGACTAACGAGCTACGAGCAGTACTTC.

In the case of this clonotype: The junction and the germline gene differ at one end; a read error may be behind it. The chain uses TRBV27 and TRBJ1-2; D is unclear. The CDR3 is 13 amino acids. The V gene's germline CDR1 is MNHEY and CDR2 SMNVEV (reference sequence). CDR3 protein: CASSSLDNYGYAF. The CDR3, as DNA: TGTGCCAGCAGTAGTCTAGATAACTATGGCTACGCCTTC.

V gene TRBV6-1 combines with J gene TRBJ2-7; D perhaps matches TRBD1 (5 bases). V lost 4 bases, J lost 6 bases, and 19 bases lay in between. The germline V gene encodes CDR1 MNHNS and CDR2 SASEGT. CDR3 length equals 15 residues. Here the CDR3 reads CASSALGPRSVEQYF. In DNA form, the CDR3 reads TGTGCCAGCAGTGCCTTGGGGCCAAGGAGCGTCGAGCAGTACTTC.

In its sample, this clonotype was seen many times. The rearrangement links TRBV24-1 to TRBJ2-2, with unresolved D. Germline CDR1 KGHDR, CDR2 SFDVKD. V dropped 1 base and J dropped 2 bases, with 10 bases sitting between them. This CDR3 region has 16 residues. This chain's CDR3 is CATSDFGRSNTGELFF. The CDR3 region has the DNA TGTGCCACCAGTGATTTTGGGCGGTCAAACACCGGGGAGCTGTTTTTT.

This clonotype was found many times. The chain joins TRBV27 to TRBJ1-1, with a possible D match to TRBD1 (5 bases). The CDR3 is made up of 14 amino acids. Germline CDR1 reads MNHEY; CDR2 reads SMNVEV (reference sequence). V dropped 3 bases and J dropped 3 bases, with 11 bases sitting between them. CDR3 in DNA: TGTGCCAGCAGTTTCGGCAGGGTGGACACTGAAGCTTTCTTT. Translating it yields CASSFGRVDTEAFF.

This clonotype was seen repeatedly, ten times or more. CDR3 sequence (DNA): TGTGCCAGCAGTGAGGACAGGATATTCTCTGGAAACACCATATATTTT. Translating it yields CASSEDRIFSGNTIYF. The genes are TRBV6-1 and TRBJ1-3; 7 bases are shared with TRBD1. The V segment lost 3 bases and the J segment 0 bases; nucleotides outside the gene matches: 5. This CDR3 is 16 amino acids long. Germline assignment: CDR1 MNHNS and CDR2 SASEGT.

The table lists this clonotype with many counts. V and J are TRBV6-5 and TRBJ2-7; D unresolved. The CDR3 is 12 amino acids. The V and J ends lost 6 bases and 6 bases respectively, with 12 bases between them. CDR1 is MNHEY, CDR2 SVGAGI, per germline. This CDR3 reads CASSPMQVEQYF. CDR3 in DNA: TGTGCCAGCAGCCCCATGCAGGTCGAGCAGTACTTC.

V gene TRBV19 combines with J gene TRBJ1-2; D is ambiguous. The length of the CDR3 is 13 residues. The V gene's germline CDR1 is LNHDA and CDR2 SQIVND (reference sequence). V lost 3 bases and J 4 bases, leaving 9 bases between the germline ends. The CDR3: CASSMVHFYGYTF. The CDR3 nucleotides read TGTGCCAGTAGTATGGTACACTTCTATGGCTACACCTTC.

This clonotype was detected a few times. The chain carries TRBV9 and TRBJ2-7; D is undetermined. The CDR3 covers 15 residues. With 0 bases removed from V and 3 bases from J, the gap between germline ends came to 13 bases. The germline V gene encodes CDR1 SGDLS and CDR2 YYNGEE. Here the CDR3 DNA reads TGTGCCAGCAGCGTAGAATTTCAGCCGATCTACGAGCAGTACTTC. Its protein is CASSVEFQPIYEQYF.

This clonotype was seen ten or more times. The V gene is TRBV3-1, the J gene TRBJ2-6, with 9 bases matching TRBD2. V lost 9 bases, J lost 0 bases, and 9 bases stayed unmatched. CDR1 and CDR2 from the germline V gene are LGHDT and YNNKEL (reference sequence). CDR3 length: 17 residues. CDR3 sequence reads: CASTKAGGVSGANVLTF. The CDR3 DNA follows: TGTGCCAGTACCAAAGCGGGAGGCGTCTCTGGGGCCAACGTCCTGACTTTC.

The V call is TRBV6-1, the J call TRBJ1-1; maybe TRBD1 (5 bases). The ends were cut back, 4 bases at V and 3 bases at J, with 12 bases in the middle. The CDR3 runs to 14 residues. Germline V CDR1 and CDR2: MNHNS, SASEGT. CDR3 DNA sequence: TGTGCCAGCAGTGCCGAGGGGCTGCACACTGAAGCTTTCTTT. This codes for CASSAEGLHTEAFF.

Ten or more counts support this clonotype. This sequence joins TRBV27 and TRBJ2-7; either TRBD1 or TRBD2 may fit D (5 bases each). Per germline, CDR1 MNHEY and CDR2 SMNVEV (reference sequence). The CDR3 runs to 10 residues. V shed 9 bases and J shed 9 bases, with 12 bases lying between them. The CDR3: CARGTSGQYF. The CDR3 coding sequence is TGTGCCAGGGGGACCTCGGGGCAGTACTTC.

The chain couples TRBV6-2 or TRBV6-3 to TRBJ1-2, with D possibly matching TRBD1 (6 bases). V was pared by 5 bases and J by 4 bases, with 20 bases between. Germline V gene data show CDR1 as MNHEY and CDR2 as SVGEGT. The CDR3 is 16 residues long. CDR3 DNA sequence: TGTGCCAGCAGTGAGGTAGTCGGGGGCGCGAGCTATGGCTACACCTTC. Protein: CASSEVVGGASYGYTF.

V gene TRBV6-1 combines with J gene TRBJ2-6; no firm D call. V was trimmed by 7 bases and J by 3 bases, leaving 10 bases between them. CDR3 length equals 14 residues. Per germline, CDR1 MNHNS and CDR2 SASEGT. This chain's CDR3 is CASTRSFGANVLTF. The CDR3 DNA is TGTGCCAGCACGAGAAGCTTTGGGGCCAACGTCCTGACTTTC.